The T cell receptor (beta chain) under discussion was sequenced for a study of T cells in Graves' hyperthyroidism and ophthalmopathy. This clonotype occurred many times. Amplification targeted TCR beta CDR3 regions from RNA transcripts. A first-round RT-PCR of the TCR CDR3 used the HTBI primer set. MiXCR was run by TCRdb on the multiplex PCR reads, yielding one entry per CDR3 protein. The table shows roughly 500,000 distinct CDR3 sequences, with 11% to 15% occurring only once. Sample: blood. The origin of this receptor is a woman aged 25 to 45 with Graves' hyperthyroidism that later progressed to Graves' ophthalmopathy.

The CDR3 DNA reads as TGTGCCAGTAGTCCTAGGGGACTAACCTTCTCCGGGGAGCTGTTTTTT. Protein: CASSPRGLTFSGELFF. The chain combines TRBV19 with TRBJ2-2; 7 nucleotides line up with TRBD2. The J segment lost 6 bases and the V segment lost 5 bases, leaving 12 bases of the junction unmatched. The CDR3 is made up of 16 amino acids. Germline V gene data show CDR1 as LNHDA and CDR2 as SQIVND (reference sequence).